The clone carrying this T cell receptor (beta chain) was found a few times. It was with unique molecular identifiers that the TCRbeta library was prepared. TCRdb analysed the PCR reads with MiXCR anew, one entry per CDR3 protein. The sample records tens of thousands of distinct CDR3 sequences, approximately 8.7% being singletons. V lost 0 bases, J lost 8 bases, and 12 bases stayed unmatched. The germline V gene has CDR1 WNHNN and CDR2 SYGVQD (reference sequence). The CDR3 extends over 18 amino acids. These data originate in a study of T-cell reconstitution after alpha-beta-depleted transplantation in children.

Specimen: PBMCs, mostly from graft donor cells, collected 60 days after TCRalphabeta/CD19-depleted stem cell transplant. The V gene is TRBV10-1, the J gene TRBJ2-1; TRBD2 matches at 11 bases. The receptor was isolated from a male patient aged 2 to 10 who had a stem cell transplant for chronic granulomatous disease, so the T cells may come from the graft donor. The CDR3 sequence: CASSESKLAGVRGDEQFF. DNA for the CDR3: TGCGCCAGCAGTGAGTCGAAACTAGCGGGGGTCCGGGGCGATGAGCAGTTCTTC.